The clone carrying this TCR beta chain was seen repeatedly, ten times or more. Its antigen is currently unknown. The entry originates in a study of identical twins. Whole-study results and caveats: Carriage of fewer insertions was seen in abundant cord blood beta clonotypes, whereas memory repertoires showed none. Excess sharing between twins was weaker in beta out-of-frame sequences. For zero-insertion analyses, partial confounding could come from invariant MAIT and iNKT cells.

The V end was cut by 4 bases, the J end by 6 bases, with 12 bases between. Germline V gene data show CDR1 as LGHDT and CDR2 as YNNKEL (reference sequence). The CDR3 has 13 residues. Template switching, a step in the protocol, added a universal primer site, and cDNA carried unique molecular identifiers. TCRdb redid the calling of the 5' RACE reads with MiXCR, one entry per CDR3 protein. The table shows 250,000 or so distinct CDR3 sequences, with about an eighth occurring only once. In addition, the sample was reused for a study of yellow fever vaccine responses in identical twins.

The sequence was collected from a woman between 18 and 29 years old in good health. Material: memory (CD45RO+) T cells sorted from blood. This chain joins TRBV3-1 and TRBJ2-5; D remains ambiguous. Here the CDR3 DNA reads TGTGCCAGCAGCCTCCAGATTATGCAGACCCAGTACTTC. Translating it yields CASSLQIMQTQYF.